What follows are 13 T cell receptor beta chains derived from one specimen sequenced in a study of blood T cell repertoires in COVID-19. TCRdb's table, derived via immunoSEQ multiplex PCR, lists solely in-frame clones and lacks some. The sample shows 250,000 to 350,000 clones, 88% of them seen only once. Sequencing was performed on peripheral blood. All receptors derive from a man between 18 and 35 years old with active or convalescent COVID-19.

The V and J genes are TRBV15 and TRBJ1-6; D gene uncertain. The CDR3 has 15 amino acids. Germline V gene sequence: CDR1 LNHNV, CDR2 YYDKDF (reference sequence). V shed 7 bases and J shed 8 bases, with 18 bases lying between them. The CDR3: CATKGLREPHSPLHF. The CDR3 nucleotides are TGTGCCACCAAAGGATTGAGGGAGCCTCATTCACCCCTCCACTTT. Full variable domain (outside the CDR3, taken from reference TRBV15 and TRBJ1-6): DAMVIQNPRYQVTQFGKPVTLSCSQTLNHNVMYWYQQKSSQAPKLLFHYYDKDFNNEADTPDNFQSRRPNTSFCFLDIRSPGLGDTAMYLCATKGLREPHSPLHFGNGTRLTVT.

The rearrangement uses TRBV5-6 and TRBJ1-4; D possibly corresponds to TRBD1 (5 bases). V lost 0 bases and J lost 3, with 9 bases in between. This CDR3 contains 15 residues. Per germline, CDR1 SGHDT and CDR2 YYEEEE. The CDR3 is CASSLGGLANEKLFF. CDR3 in DNA: TGTGCCAGCAGCTTGGGGGGCCTGGCTAATGAAAAACTGTTTTTT.

The chain links TRBV29-1 to TRBJ1-2; 8 bases are shared with TRBD1. Per the germline V gene, CDR1 is SQVTM and CDR2 is ANQGSEA. V was clipped by 6 bases and J by 6 bases; unmatched bases: 9. The CDR3 contains 13 residues. This CDR3 is CSVVPRGLHGYTF. The DNA for the CDR3 is TGCAGCGTAGTTCCCAGGGGGCTGCATGGCTACACCTTC.

The gene calls are TRBV19 and TRBJ1-2, with D tentatively TRBD1 (6 bases). V was clipped by 6 bases and J by 6 bases, with 17 bases between them. From germline, CDR1 is LNHDA and CDR2 SQIVND (reference sequence). The CDR3 extends over 14 amino acids. Written as DNA, the CDR3 is TGTGCCAGTAGGCCGACGGGGGGGCGAGATGGCTACACCTTC. The encoded protein is CASRPTGGRDGYTF.

The rearrangement uses TRBV7-9 and TRBJ1-1; 12 nucleotides line up with TRBD1. Per the germline V gene, CDR1 is SEHNR and CDR2 is FQNEAQ (reference sequence). Trimming took 3 bases from V and 4 from J; bases not matched to a gene: 9. The CDR3 sequence is 17 residues long. CDR3 DNA sequence: TGTGCCAGCAGCTTTGACCGGGACAGGGGGCTCGGCACTGAAGCTTTCTTT. It codes for CASSFDRDRGLGTEAFF.

The chain links TRBV9 to TRBJ2-7; 9 bases map to TRBD1. The CDR3 spans 17 residues. Losses at the gene ends were 0 bases for V and 2 bases for J; bases not matched to a gene: 9. Germline V gene lookup returns CDR1 SGDLS and CDR2 YYNGEE. CDR3 coding DNA: TGTGCCAGCAGCGTAGCGGTCCGGGACAGGGAGACCTACGAGCAGTACTTC. This gives the protein CASSVAVRDRETYEQYF.

The chain is built from TRBV7-3 and TRBJ1-1; TRBD1 is a possible D gene (5 bases). Trimming cost V 1 base and J 1 base, with 10 bases left between them. The CDR3 is made up of 15 amino acids. CDR1 is SGHTA and CDR2 is FQGTGA in the germline V gene. The CDR3 is CASSLNLGGNTEAFF. Here the CDR3 DNA reads TGTGCCAGCAGCTTAAATCTCGGGGGGAACACTGAAGCTTTCTTT. Filled out from reference TRBV7-3 and TRBJ1-1, the complete variable domain reads GAGVSQTPSNKVTEKGKYVELRCDPISGHTALYWYRQSLGQGPEFLIYFQGTGAADDSGLPNDRFFAVRPEGSVSTLKIQRTERGDSAVYLCASSLNLGGNTEAFFGQGTRLTVV.

The chain links TRBV6-5 to TRBJ1-2, with D unclear. V lost 6 bases and J 4 bases, leaving 15 bases between the germline ends. Germline-derived CDR1 and CDR2 are MNHEY and SVGAGI. This CDR3 is 14 amino acids long. CDR3 loop: CASSPTQVGYGYTF. Here the CDR3 DNA reads TGTGCCAGCAGCCCCACGCAGGTTGGCTATGGCTACACCTTC.

V usage is TRBV12-5 and J usage is TRBJ1-6, with a weak D call TRBD1 (6 bases). The CDR3 sequence is 11 residues long. Looked up from germline, CDR1 is LGHNT and CDR2 is FRNRAP. Trimming removed 10 bases at V and 8 bases at J, with 9 bases between. The CDR3 spells CAKKGDSPLHF. The DNA for the CDR3 is TGTGCTAAAAAGGGGGATTCACCCCTCCACTTT.

V is TRBV11-2 and J is TRBJ1-1; possibly TRBD1 for D (6 bases). Germline CDR1 and CDR2: SGHAT and FQNNGV. The CDR3 is made up of 15 amino acids. The V gene lost 0 bases and the J gene lost 2 bases, with 10 bases spanning the gap. CDR3 DNA sequence: TGTGCCAGCAGCTTAGAACCGGGACATAACACTGAAGCTTTCTTT. The encoded protein is CASSLEPGHNTEAFF.

Remarks on this clone: At the DNA level, this CDR3 is encoded by other sequences in the same sample as well. J is TRBJ2-6 and V is TRBV10-2, with 7 bases that match TRBD1. V shed 5 bases, J shed 2 bases, and the junction held 3 bases outside the gene matches. The CDR3 loop spans 15 amino acids. Per the germline V gene, CDR1 is WSHSY and CDR2 is SAAADI. The CDR3 region is CASSSQGAGANVLTF. The CDR3 bases are TGCGCCAGCAGTTCTCAGGGGGCTGGGGCCAACGTCCTGACTTTC.

CDR3 residues: CASSLSGGDWNTEAFF. CDR3 in DNA: TGTGCCAGCAGCCTTAGTGGGGGCGATTGGAACACTGAAGCTTTCTTT. The V gene is TRBV9, the J gene TRBJ1-1, with D possibly matching TRBD1 (6 bases). V was trimmed by 4 bases and J by 1 base, leaving 17 bases between them. The CDR3 consists of 16 residues. Germline V gene data show CDR1 as SGDLS and CDR2 as YYNGEE.

The rearrangement links TRBV7-2 to TRBJ2-7; D uncertain. Germline assignment: CDR1 SGHTA and CDR2 FQGNSA. This CDR3 contains 13 residues. V lost 2 bases to trimming and J lost 0 bases, with 5 bases between them. The CDR3, as DNA: TGTGCCAGCAGCTTAACGAGCTCCTACGAGCAGTACTTC. Translating it yields CASSLTSSYEQYF.